The 8 T cell receptor beta chains in this list originate from one sample, sequenced in a study of CD8+ T cells in alopecia areata (dated by TCRdb to the late 2010s). The label giving this sample's treatment or condition can be read as: oral pan-JAK inhibitor, 5-10 mg twice daily. The library was prepared using the immunoSEQ multiplex PCR assay. To provide template for TCR sequencing, every sample had RNA extracted and reverse transcribed into cDNA. What TCRdb holds here is the immuneACCESS table cut down to in-frame rearrangements. Part of the clones is not present; checked against another copy, under half of the missing clones reflect an unresolved V gene, and the others are unexplained. Here the sample has around 190,000 clones; roughly three fifths occur a single time. The ten most abundant clones make up about 1.3% of the sample. This material consisted of CD4+ T cells sorted from blood, taken around week 50, from a patient treated with tofacitinib. The receptors were gathered from a human donor with alopecia areata.

The J gene is TRBJ2-3, the V gene TRBV5-1; D call uncertain. The V and J ends lost 1 base and 0 bases respectively, with 9 bases between them. The CDR3 is made up of 15 amino acids. Germline V gene data show CDR1 as SGHRS and CDR2 as YFSETQ. In DNA, the CDR3 is TGCGCCAGCAGCTTGATCGGCGCAAGCACAGATACGCAGTATTTT. Its translation is CASSLIGASTDTQYF.

The CDR3 reads CSVGAGREKLFF. CDR3 sequence (DNA): TGCAGCGTTGGGGCGGGTAGGGAAAAACTGTTTTTT. The rearrangement joins TRBV29-1 to TRBJ1-4; unclear D gene. The CDR3 loop spans 12 amino acids. Looked up from germline, CDR1 is SQVTM and CDR2 is ANQGSEA. V was shortened by 4 bases and J by 8 bases, with 11 bases between the two germline ends. The full variable domain, its missing parts supplied by reference TRBV29-1 and TRBJ1-4, is SAVISQKPSRDICQRGTSLTIQCQVDSQVTMMFWYRQQPGQSLTLIATANQGSEATYESGFVIDKFPISRPNLTFSTLTVSNMSPEDSSIYLCSVGAGREKLFFGSGTQLSVL.

The chain links TRBV7-8 to TRBJ2-7; D call uncertain. CDR1 is SGHVS and CDR2 is FQNEAQ in the germline V gene. The CDR3 length is 15 residues. V was pared by 5 bases and J by 1 base, with 15 bases between. DNA for the CDR3: TGTGCCAGCAGCATTTCCCCGACTGATTCCTACGAGCAGTACTTC. This codes for CASSISPTDSYEQYF. Full variable domain (outside the CDR3, taken from reference TRBV7-8 and TRBJ2-7): GAGVSQSPRYKVAKRGQDVALRCDPISGHVSLFWYQQALGQGPEFLTYFQNEAQLDKSGLPSDRFFAERPEGSVSTLKIQRTQQEDSAVYLCASSISPTDSYEQYFGPGTRLTVT.

The rearrangement uses TRBV30 and TRBJ1-3; D perhaps matches TRBD1 (5 bases). This CDR3 contains 13 residues. In germline, CDR1 is GTSNPN, CDR2 SVGIG (reference sequence). V lost 4 bases and J lost 4, with 11 bases in between. CDR3: CAWTQGLGNTIYF. In DNA, the CDR3 is TGTGCCTGGACTCAGGGCCTAGGAAACACCATATATTTT.

The gene calls are TRBV15 and TRBJ2-1; 9 nucleotides agree with TRBD2. Germline V gene lookup returns CDR1 LNHNV and CDR2 YYDKDF (reference sequence). The CDR3 is 16 residues long. With V trimmed by 5 bases and J by 6 bases, 11 bases remained unmatched. CDR3 coding DNA: TGTGCCACCAGCTCAACGCGGGGGGGCCTCCTCAATGAGCAGTTCTTC. It specifies CATSSTRGGLLNEQFF.

The chain has TRBV2 and TRBJ1-6; 7 bases align to TRBD1. Germline V gene lookup returns CDR1 SNHLY and CDR2 FYNNEI. V shed 5 bases and J 9 bases; nucleotides not matched to a gene: 7. CDR3 length equals 14 residues. This chain's CDR3 is CASSPGQRSSPLHF. As DNA, the CDR3 is TGTGCCAGCAGTCCGGGACAGCGAAGTTCACCCCTCCACTTT.

About this clone itself: The sample contains more than one DNA sequence encoding this CDR3. This chain joins TRBV7-2 and TRBJ2-3; 7 nucleotides line up with TRBD2. The CDR3 consists of 12 residues. The germline V gene has CDR1 SGHTA and CDR2 FQGNSA. V shed 5 bases and J 5 bases; nucleotides not matched to a gene: 1. CDR3: CASSPGGDTQYF. DNA of the CDR3: TGTGCCAGCAGCCCGGGGGGAGATACGCAGTATTTT.

J is TRBJ2-5 and V is TRBV2; D may correspond to TRBD1 or TRBD2 (5 bases each). The CDR3 runs 13 residues. In germline, CDR1 is SNHLY, CDR2 FYNNEI. V lost 7 bases and J lost 5, with 14 bases in between. CDR3 DNA sequence: TGTGCCAGCACCCCCCAGGGCGGGGAGACCCAGTACTTC. It specifies CASTPQGGETQYF.